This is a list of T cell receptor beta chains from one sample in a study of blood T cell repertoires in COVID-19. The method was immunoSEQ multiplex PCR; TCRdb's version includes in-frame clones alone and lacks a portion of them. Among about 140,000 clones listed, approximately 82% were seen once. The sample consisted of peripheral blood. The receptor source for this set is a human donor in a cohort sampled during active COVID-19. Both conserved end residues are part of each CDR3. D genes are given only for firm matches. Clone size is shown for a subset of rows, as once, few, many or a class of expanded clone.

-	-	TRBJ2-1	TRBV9	CASSNEEGANNEQFF	TGTGCCAGCAGCAATGAGGAGGGAGCCAACAATGAGCAGTTCTTC
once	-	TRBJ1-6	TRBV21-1	CASSTDPVGRHSPLHF	TGTGCCAGCAGCACCGACCCGGTGGGGCGTCATTCACCCCTCCACTTT
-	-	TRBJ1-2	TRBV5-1	CASSFDRANYGYTF	TGCGCCAGCAGCTTCGACAGAGCTAACTATGGCTACACCTTC
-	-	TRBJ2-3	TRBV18	CASRETTGADTQYF	TGTGCCTCACGGGAGACTACCGGCGCAGATACGCAGTATTTT
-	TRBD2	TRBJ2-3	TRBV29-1	CSVQGPSGGTDTQYF	TGCAGCGTTCAAGGCCCTAGCGGGGGGACAGATACGCAGTATTTT
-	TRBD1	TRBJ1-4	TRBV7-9	CASSHPGQANEKLFF	TGTGCCAGCAGCCACCCGGGACAGGCTAATGAAAAACTGTTTTTT
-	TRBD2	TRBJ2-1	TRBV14	CASSQEGLAGYEQFF	TGTGCCAGCAGCCAAGAAGGACTAGCGGGATATGAGCAGTTCTTC
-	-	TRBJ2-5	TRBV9	CASSTGGSGYQETQYF	TGTGCCAGCAGCACAGGGGGTAGCGGGTACCAAGAGACCCAGTACTTC
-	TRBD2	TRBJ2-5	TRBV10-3	CATYGLAGGKETQYF	TGTGCCACCTACGGACTAGCGGGAGGGAAAGAGACCCAGTACTTC
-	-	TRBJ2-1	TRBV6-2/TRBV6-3	CASSLVSSSYNEQFF	TGTGCCAGCAGTTTAGTTAGTAGCTCCTACAATGAGCAGTTCTTC
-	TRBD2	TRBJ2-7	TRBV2	CASSEGREGSYEQYF	TGTGCCAGCAGTGAGGGTCGGGAGGGGTCCTACGAGCAGTACTTC
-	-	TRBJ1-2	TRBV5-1	CASSLARGDGYTF	TGCGCCAGCAGCTTGGCCCGGGGGGACGGCTACACCTTC
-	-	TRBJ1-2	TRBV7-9	CASSLIGVGYTF	TGTGCCAGCAGCTTAATAGGGGTTGGCTACACCTTC
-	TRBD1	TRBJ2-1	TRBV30	CAWRTSTGVSHEQFF	TGTGCCTGGAGAACCTCGACAGGGGTGTCACATGAGCAGTTCTTC
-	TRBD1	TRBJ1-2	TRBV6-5	CASRVKGARIYTF	TGTGCCAGCAGAGTGAAGGGGGCGCGGATCTACACCTTC
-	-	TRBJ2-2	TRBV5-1	CASGREPTNTGELFF	TGCGCCAGCGGGCGGGAACCAACGAACACCGGGGAGCTGTTTTTT
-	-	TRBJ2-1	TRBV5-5	CASSPLRGSSYNEQFF	TGTGCCAGCAGCCCCCTCCGTGGGAGCTCCTACAATGAGCAGTTCTTC
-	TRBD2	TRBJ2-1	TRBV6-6	CASSSRGLAVNEQFF	TGTGCCAGCAGTTCCAGGGGACTAGCGGTAAATGAGCAGTTCTTC
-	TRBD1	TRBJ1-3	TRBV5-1	CASSSDRGGGNTIYF	TGCGCCAGCAGCTCAGACAGGGGAGGCGGAAACACCATATATTTT
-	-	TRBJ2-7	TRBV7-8	CASSILGQGSYEQYF	-
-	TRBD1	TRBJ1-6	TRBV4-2	CASSQEGQGRNSPLHF	TGTGCCAGCAGCCAAGAAGGACAGGGGAGGAATTCACCCCTCCACTTT
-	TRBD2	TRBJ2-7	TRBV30	CAWRKREGRYEQYF	TGTGCCTGGAGAAAGCGGGAGGGGCGATACGAGCAGTACTTC
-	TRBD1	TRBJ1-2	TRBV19	CASLDRGRANYGYTF	TGTGCCAGCCTAGACAGGGGACGAGCTAACTATGGCTACACCTTC
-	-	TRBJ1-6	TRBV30	CAWVRGTWDSPLHF	TGTGCCTGGGTCAGGGGAACTTGGGATTCACCCCTCCACTTT
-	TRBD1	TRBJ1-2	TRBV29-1	CSVSQGGDYGYTF	TGCAGCGTCTCTCAGGGGGGTGACTATGGCTACACCTTC
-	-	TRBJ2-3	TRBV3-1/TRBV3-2	CASSRGRGTDTQYF	TGTGCCAGCAGCCGGGGGAGGGGGACAGATACGCAGTATTTT
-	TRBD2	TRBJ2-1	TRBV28	CASGPPGLAGGYEQFF	TGTGCCAGCGGACCCCCCGGACTAGCGGGAGGGTATGAGCAGTTCTTC
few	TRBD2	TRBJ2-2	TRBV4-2	CASSFGTSGRTAGELFF	TGTGCCAGCAGCTTTGGGACTAGCGGGAGGACCGCCGGGGAGCTGTTTTTT
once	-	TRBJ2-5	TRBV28	CASSSLGQIAETQYF	TGTGCCAGCAGTTCCCTTGGACAGATCGCGGAGACCCAGTACTTC